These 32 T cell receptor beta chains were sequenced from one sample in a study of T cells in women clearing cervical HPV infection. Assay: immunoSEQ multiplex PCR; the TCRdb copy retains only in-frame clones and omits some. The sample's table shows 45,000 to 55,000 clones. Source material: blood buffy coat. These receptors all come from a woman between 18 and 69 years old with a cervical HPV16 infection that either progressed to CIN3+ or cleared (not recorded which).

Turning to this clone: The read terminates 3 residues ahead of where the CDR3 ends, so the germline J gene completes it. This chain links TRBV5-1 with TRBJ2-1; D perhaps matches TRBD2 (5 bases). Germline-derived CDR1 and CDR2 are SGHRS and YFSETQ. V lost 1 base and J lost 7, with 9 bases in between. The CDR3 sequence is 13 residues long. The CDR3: CASSLPGENEQFF. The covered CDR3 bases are TGCGCCAGCAGCTTGCCCGGGGAGAATGAG.

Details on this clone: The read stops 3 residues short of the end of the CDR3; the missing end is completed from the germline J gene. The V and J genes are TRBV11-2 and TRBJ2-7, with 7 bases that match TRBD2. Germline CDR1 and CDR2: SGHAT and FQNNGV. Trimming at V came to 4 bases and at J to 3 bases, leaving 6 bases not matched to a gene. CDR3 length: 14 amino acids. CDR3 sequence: CASSSGDYSYEQYF. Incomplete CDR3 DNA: TGTGCCAGCAGCTCTGGGGACTATAGCTACGAG.

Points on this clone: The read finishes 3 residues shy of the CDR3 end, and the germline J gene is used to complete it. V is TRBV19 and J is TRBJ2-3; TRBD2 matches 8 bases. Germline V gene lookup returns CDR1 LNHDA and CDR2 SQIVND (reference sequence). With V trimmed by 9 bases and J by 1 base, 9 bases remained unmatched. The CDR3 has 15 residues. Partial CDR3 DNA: TGTGCCAGCAGTCCCGACGGGGGGGGCACAGATACG. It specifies CASSPDGGGTDT. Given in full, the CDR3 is CASSPDGGGTDTQYF.

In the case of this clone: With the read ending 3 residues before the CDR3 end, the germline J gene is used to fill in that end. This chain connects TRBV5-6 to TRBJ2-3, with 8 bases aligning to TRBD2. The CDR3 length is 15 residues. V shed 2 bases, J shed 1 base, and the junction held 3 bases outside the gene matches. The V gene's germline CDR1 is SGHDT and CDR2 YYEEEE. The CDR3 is CASSLWGLGTDTQYF. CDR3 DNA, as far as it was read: TGTGCCAGCAGCTTATGGGGACTAGGCACAGATACG.

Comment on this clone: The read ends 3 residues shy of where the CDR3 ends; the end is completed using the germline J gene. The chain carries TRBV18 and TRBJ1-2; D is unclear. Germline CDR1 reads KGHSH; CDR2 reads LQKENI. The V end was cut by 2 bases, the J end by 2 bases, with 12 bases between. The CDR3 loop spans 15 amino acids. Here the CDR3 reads CASSPESTGNYGYTF. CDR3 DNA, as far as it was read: TGTGCCAGCTCACCAGAATCCACCGGGAACTATGGC.

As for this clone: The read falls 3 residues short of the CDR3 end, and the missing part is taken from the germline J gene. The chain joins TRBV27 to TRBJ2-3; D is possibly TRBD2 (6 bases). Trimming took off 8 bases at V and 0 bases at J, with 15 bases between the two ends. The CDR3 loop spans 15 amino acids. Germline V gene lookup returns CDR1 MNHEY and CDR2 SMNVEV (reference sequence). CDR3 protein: CASARLDTSTDTQYF. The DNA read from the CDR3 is TGTGCCAGCGCTAGACTAGATACTAGCACAGATACG.

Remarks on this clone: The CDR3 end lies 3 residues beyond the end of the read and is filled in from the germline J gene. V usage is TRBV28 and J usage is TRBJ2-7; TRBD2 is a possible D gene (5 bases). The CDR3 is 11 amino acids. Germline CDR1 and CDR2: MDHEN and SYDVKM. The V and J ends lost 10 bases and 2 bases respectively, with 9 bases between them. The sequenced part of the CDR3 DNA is TGTGCCATCGGGCGGGCCTACGAG. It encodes CAIGRAYE. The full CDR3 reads CAIGRAYEQYF.

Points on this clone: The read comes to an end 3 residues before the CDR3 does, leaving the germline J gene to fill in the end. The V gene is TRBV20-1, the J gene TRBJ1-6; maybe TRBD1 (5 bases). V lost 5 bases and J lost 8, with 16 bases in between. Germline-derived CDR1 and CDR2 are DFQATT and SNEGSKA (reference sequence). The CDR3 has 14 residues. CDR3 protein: CSASAQGGYSPLHF. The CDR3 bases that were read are TGCAGTGCTTCAGCGCAGGGTGGGTATTCACCC.

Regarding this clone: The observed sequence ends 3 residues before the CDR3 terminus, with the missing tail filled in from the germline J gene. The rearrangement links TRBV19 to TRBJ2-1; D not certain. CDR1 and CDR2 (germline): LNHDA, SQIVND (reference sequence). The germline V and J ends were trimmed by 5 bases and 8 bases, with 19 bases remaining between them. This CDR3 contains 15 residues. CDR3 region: CASSGPPKGLYEQFF. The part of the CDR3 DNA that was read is TGTGCCAGTAGTGGGCCCCCCAAAGGGCTGTATGAG.

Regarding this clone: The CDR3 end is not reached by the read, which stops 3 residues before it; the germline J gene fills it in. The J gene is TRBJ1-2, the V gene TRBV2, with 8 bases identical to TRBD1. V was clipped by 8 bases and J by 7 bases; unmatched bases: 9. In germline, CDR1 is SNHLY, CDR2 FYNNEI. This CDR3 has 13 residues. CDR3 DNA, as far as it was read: TGTGCCAGCTCCATCCAGGGGGCGCGTGGC. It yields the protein CASSIQGARG. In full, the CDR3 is CASSIQGARGYTF.

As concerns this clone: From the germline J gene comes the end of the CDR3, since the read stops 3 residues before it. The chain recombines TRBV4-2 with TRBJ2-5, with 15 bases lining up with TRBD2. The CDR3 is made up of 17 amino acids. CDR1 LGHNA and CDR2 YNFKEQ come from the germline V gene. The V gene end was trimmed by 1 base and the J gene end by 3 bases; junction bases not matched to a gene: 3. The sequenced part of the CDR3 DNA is TGTGCCAGCAGCCAAGGGACTAGCGGGGGGGATAAAGAGACC. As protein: CASSQGTSGGDKET. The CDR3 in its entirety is CASSQGTSGGDKETQYF.

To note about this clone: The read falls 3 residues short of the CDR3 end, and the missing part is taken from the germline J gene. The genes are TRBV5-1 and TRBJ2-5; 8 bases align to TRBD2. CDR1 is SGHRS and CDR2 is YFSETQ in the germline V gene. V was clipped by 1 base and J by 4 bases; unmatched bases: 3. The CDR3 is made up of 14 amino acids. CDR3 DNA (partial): TGCGCCAGCAGCTTGTACGGGGGGGCAGAGACC. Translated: CASSLYGGAET. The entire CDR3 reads CASSLYGGAETQYF.

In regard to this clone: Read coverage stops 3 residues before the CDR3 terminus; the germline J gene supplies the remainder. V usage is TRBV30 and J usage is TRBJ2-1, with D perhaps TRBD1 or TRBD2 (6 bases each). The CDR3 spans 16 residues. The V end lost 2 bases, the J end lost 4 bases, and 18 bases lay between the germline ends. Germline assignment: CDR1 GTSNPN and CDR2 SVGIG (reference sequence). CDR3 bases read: TGTGCCTGGAGTTATAGGGGGAGGCCGGGATACAATGAG. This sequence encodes CAWSYRGRPGYNE. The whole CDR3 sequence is CAWSYRGRPGYNEQFF.

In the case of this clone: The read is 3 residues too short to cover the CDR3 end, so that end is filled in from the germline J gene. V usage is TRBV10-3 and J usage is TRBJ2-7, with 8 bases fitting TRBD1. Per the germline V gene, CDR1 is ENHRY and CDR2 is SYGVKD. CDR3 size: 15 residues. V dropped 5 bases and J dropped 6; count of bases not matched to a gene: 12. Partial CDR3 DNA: TGTGCCATCAGTTCCATGGACAGGGCAAGTTCCGAG. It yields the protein CAISSMDRASSE. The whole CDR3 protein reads CAISSMDRASSEQYF.

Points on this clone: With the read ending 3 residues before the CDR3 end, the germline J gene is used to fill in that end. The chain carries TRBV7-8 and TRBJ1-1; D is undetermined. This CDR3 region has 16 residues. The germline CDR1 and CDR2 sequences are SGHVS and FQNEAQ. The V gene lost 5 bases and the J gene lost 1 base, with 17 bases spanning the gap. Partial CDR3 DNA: TGTGCCAGCAGCACGCTATTAAGCACCCCGAACACTGAA. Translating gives CASSTLLSTPNTE. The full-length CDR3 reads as CASSTLLSTPNTEAFF. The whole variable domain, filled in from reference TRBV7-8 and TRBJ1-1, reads GAGVSQSPRYKVAKRGQDVALRCDPISGHVSLFWYQQALGQGPEFLTYFQNEAQLDKSGLPSDRFFAERPEGSVSTLKIQRTQQEDSAVYLCASSTLLSTPNTEAFFGQGTRLTVV.

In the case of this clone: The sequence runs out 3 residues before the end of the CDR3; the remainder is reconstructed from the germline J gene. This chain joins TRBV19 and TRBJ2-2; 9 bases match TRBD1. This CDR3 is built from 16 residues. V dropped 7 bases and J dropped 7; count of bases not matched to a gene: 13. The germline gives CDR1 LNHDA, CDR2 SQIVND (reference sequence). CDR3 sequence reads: CASIPTGGSVIGELFF. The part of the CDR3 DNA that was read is TGTGCCAGTATCCCGACAGGGGGTAGTGTCATCGGGGAG. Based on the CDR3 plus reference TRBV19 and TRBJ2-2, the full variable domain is DGGITQSPKYLFRKEGQNVTLSCEQNLNHDAMYWYRQDPGQGLRLIYYSQIVNDFQKGDIAEGYSVSREKKESFPLTVTSAQKNPTAFYLCASIPTGGSVIGELFFGEGSRLTVL.

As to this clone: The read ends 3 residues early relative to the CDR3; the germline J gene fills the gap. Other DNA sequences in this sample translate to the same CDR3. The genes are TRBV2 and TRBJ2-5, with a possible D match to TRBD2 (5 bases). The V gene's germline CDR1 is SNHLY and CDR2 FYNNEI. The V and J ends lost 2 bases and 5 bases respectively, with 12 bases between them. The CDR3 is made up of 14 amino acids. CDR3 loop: CASSESSVGETQYF. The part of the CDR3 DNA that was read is TGTGCCAGCAGTGAAAGTAGCGTCGGGGAGACC.

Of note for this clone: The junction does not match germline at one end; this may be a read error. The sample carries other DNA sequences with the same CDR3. Incomplete CDR3 DNA: TGTGCCAGCTCGCCACGGGACTACTACAATGAG. Translation: CASSPRDYYNE. The whole CDR3 sequence reads CASSPRDYYNEQFF. V is TRBV18 and J is TRBJ2-1; 7 bases line up with TRBD2. The read comes to an end 3 residues before the CDR3 does, leaving the germline J gene to fill in the end. CDR3 length: 14 residues. From germline, CDR1 is KGHSH and CDR2 LQKENI.

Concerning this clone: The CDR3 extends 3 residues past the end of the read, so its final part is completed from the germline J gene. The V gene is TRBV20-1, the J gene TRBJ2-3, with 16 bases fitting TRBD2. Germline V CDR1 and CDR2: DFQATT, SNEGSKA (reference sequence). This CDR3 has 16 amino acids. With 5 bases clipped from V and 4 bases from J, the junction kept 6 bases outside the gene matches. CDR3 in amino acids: CSAGGTSGRAADTQYF. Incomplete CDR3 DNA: TGCAGTGCTGGGGGGACTAGCGGGAGGGCCGCAGATACG.

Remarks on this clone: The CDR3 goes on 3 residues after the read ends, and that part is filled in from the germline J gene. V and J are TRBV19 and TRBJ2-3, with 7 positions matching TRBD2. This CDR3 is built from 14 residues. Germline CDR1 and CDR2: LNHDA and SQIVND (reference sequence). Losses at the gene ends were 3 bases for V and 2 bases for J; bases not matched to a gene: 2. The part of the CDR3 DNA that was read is TGTGCCAGTAGTATGGGACTACTCACAGATACG. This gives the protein CASSMGLLTDT. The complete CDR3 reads CASSMGLLTDTQYF.

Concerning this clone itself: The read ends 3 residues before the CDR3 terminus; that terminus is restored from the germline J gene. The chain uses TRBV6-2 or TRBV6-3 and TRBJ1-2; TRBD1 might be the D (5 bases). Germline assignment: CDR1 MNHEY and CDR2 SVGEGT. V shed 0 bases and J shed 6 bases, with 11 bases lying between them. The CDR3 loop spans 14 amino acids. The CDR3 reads CASSYSSTGDGYTF. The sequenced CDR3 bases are TGTGCCAGCAGTTACTCGTCTACAGGCGATGGC.

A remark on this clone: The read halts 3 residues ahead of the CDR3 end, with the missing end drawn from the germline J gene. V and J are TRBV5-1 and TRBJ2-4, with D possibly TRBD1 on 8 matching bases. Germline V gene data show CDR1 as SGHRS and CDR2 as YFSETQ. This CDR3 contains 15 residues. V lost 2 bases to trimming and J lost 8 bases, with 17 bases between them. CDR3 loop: CASSLQKQGGDIQYF. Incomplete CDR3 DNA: TGCGCCAGCAGCTTACAAAAACAGGGGGGGGACATT.

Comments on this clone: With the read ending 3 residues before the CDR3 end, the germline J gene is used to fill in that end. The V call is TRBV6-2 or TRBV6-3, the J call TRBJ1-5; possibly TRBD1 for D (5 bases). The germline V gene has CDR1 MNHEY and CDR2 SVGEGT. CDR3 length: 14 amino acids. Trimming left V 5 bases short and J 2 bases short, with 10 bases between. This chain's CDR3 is CASSPQGRNQPQHF. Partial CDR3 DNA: TGTGCCAGCAGTCCTCAGGGTCGCAATCAGCCC.

The sequenced part of the CDR3 DNA is TGTGCCAGCAGCCAAGATGGGGCCGGGATGGATACG. Its translation is CASSQDGAGMDT. The full CDR3 sequence reads CASSQDGAGMDTQYF. The chain employs TRBV4-2 and TRBJ2-3, with D perhaps assigned TRBD1 or TRBD2 (5 bases each). The observed sequence ends 3 residues before the CDR3 terminus, with the missing tail filled in from the germline J gene. CDR3 size: 15 residues. The V gene lost 0 bases and the J gene lost 6 bases, with 13 bases spanning the gap. The germline V gene encodes CDR1 LGHNA and CDR2 YNFKEQ.

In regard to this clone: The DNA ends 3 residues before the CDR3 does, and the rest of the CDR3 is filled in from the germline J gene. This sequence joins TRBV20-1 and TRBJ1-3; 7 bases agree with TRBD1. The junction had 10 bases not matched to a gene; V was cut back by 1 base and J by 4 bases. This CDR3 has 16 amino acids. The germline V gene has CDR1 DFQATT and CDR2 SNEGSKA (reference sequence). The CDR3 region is CSARAPRQGLGNTIYF. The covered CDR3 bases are TGCAGTGCTAGAGCCCCCCGACAGGGATTGGGAAACACC.

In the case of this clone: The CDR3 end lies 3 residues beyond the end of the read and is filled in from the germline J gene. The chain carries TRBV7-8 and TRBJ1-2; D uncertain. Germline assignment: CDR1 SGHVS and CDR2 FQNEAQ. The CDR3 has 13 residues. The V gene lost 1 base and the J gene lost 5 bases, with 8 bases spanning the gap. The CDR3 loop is CASSLGSGYGYTF. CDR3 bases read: TGTGCCAGCAGCTTAGGGTCCGGGTATGGC.

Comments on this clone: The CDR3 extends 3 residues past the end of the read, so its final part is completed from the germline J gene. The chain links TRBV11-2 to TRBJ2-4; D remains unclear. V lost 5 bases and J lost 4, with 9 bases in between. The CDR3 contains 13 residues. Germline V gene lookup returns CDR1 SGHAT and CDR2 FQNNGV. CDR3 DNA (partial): TGTGCCAGCAGCCCCTCCGGGAAAAACATT. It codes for CASSPSGKNI. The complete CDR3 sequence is CASSPSGKNIQYF.

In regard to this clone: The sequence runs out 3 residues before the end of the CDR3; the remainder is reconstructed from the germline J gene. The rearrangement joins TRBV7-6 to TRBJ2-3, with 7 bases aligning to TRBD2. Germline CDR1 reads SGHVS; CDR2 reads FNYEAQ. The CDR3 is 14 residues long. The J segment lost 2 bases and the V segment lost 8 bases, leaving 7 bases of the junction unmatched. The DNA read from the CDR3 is TGTGCCAGCGCCGAAGCGGGACCCACAGATACG. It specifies CASAEAGPTDT. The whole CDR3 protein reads CASAEAGPTDTQYF.

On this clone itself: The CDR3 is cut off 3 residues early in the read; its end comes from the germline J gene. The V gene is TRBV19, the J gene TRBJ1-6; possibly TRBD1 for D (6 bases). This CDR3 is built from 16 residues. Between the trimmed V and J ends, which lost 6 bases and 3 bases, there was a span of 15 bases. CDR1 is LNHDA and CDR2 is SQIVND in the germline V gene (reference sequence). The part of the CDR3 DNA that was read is TGTGCCAGTAGCGTCGGACAGACAATCTATAATTCACCC. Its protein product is CASSVGQTIYNSP. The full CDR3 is CASSVGQTIYNSPLHF. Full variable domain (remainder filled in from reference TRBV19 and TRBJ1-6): DGGITQSPKYLFRKEGQNVTLSCEQNLNHDAMYWYRQDPGQGLRLIYYSQIVNDFQKGDIAEGYSVSREKKESFPLTVTSAQKNPTAFYLCASSVGQTIYNSPLHFGNGTRLTVT.

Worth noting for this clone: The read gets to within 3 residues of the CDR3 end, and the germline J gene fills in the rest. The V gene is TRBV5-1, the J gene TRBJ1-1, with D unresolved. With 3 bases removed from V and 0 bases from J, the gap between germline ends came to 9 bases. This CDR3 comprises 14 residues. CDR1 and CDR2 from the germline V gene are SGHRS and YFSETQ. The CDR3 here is CASSSGVVNTEAFF. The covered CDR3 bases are TGCGCCAGCAGCTCCGGGGTGGTGAACACTGAA.

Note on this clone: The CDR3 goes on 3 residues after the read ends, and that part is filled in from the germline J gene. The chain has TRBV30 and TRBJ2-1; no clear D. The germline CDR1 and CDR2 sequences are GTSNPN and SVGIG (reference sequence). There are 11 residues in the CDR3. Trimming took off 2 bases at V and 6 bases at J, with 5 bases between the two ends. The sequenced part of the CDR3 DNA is TGTGCCTGGAGTCTTTTCAATGAG. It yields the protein CAWSLFNE. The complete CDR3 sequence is CAWSLFNEQFF.

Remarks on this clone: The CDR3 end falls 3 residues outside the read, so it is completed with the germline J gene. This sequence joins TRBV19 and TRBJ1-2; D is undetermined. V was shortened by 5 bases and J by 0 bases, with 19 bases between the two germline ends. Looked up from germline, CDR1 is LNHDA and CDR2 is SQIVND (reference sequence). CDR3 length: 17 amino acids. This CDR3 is CASSDSGWTTSNYGYTF. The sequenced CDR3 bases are TGTGCCAGTAGTGATTCCGGGTGGACTACTTCTAACTATGGC.